Shown below are 12 T cell receptor beta chains from a single sample sequenced in a study of T cell responses to AZD1222 COVID-19 vaccine. Sequencing was performed with immunoSEQ multiplex PCR; in TCRdb, only in-frame clones are kept and a portion is missing. The sample includes about 140,000 clones, under 95% of them seen just once. The specimen comprised peripheral blood, sampled on day 0 of AZD1222 vaccination. These receptor sequences come from an adult in good health.

V and J are TRBV6-5 and TRBJ2-7; D might be TRBD1 (5 bases). Deletions cut 6 bases from V and 2 bases from J, with 5 bases between. CDR1 is MNHEY and CDR2 is SVGAGI in the germline V gene. CDR3 length: 11 residues. Here the CDR3 DNA reads TGTGCCAGCAGGGACACCTACGAGCAGTACTTC. Translation gives CASRDTYEQYF.

The genes are TRBV28 and TRBJ1-1; TRBD1 matches at 8 bases. With V trimmed by 6 bases and J by 6 bases, 12 bases remained unmatched. The CDR3 length is 15 residues. Germline-derived CDR1 and CDR2 are MDHEN and SYDVKM. CDR3 nucleotides: TGTGCCAGCAGCGCTCCAGGACAGGGAAGGGCTGAAGCTTTCTTT. Its translation: CASSAPGQGRAEAFF.

The chain combines TRBV18 with TRBJ1-2, with a possible D match to TRBD1 (5 bases). CDR3 size: 13 residues. Deletions cut 6 bases from V and 1 base from J, with 9 bases between. Germline lookup yields CDR1 KGHSH and CDR2 LQKENI. The CDR3 region is CASSGDFNYGYTF. CDR3 bases: TGTGCCAGCTCGGGGGACTTTAACTATGGCTACACCTTC.

V and J are TRBV19 and TRBJ2-7; TRBD1 or TRBD2 may be the D gene (5 bases each). This CDR3 contains 15 residues. The ends were cut back, 4 bases at V and 2 bases at J, with 15 bases in the middle. CDR1 is LNHDA and CDR2 is SQIVND in the germline V gene (reference sequence). The CDR3: CASSTMPGPPYEQYF. CDR3 coding DNA: TGTGCCAGTAGTACCATGCCGGGGCCTCCCTACGAGCAGTACTTC.

The chain recombines TRBV11-3 with TRBJ2-4; D unresolved. Trimming cost V 5 bases and J 0 bases, with 8 bases left between them. CDR1 is SGHNT and CDR2 is YENEEA in the germline V gene. This CDR3 is built from 14 residues. CDR3 DNA sequence: TGTGCCAGCAGCAACAGTATAGCCAAAAACATTCAGTACTTC. Translation gives CASSNSIAKNIQYF. Drawing the rest from reference TRBV11-3 and TRBJ2-4, the complete variable domain is EAGVVQSPRYKIIEKKQPVAFWCNPISGHNTLYWYLQNLGQGPELLIRYENEEAVDDSQLPKDRFSAERLKGVDSTLKIQPAELGDSAVYLCASSNSIAKNIQYFGAGTRLSVL.

This chain connects TRBV14 to TRBJ1-4; the match to TRBD1 covers 7 bases. The germline V gene encodes CDR1 SGHDN and CDR2 FVKESK. This CDR3 contains 16 residues. The J segment lost 6 bases and the V segment lost 2 bases, leaving 9 bases of the junction unmatched. The CDR3 coding sequence is TGTGCCAGCAGCCAAAGGCAGACAGGGCTGGATGAAAAACTGTTTTTT. Translating gives CASSQRQTGLDEKLFF.

The chain has TRBV2 and TRBJ1-1, with 9 bases identical to TRBD1. The CDR3 totals 14 residues. The J segment lost 5 bases and the V segment lost 4 bases, leaving 5 bases of the junction unmatched. In germline, CDR1 is SNHLY, CDR2 FYNNEI. The CDR3 DNA reads TGTGCCAGCAGTGTAGACAGGGGGGAGACTGAAGCTTTCTTT. It codes for CASSVDRGETEAFF.

V gene TRBV5-6 combines with J gene TRBJ1-1; tentative D call: TRBD1 (5 bases). Per the germline V gene, CDR1 is SGHDT and CDR2 is YYEEEE. This CDR3 comprises 15 residues. V shed 4 bases and J shed 6 bases, with 19 bases lying between them. DNA for the CDR3: TGTGCCAGCAGCCCCCGGGACTTCAGGAGGGCTGAAGCTTTCTTT. It is translated as CASSPRDFRRAEAFF.

V gene TRBV12-3 or TRBV12-4 combines with J gene TRBJ1-1, with D perhaps matching TRBD1 (5 bases). The CDR3 covers 13 residues. Trimming shortened V by 5 bases and J by 8 bases, and 15 bases separated the two germline ends. CDR3 amino acids: CASSPSGYIEAFF. CDR3 in DNA: TGTGCCAGCAGTCCGTCAGGGTATATAGAAGCTTTCTTT.

This clone was counted a single time. The rearrangement links TRBV20-1 to TRBJ2-7, with unresolved D. The CDR3 extends over 11 amino acids. Germline assignment: CDR1 DFQATT and CDR2 SNEGSKA (reference sequence). Trimming left V 2 bases short and J 0 bases short, with 2 bases between. CDR3 protein: CSARISYEQYF. The CDR3 coding sequence is TGCAGTGCTAGAATCTCCTACGAGCAGTACTTC.

The chain combines TRBV30 with TRBJ2-6, with D perhaps matching TRBD2 (5 bases). This CDR3 contains 14 residues. The V end was cut by 4 bases, the J end by 1 base, with 8 bases between. Germline V CDR1 and CDR2: GTSNPN, SVGIG (reference sequence). CDR3 sequence: CAWTRESGANVLTF. The CDR3 DNA sequence: TGTGCCTGGACGAGGGAGTCTGGGGCCAACGTCCTGACTTTC.

The V and J genes are TRBV28 and TRBJ2-1; a possible D gene is TRBD2 (6 bases). Deletions cut 8 bases from V and 6 bases from J, with 17 bases between. The CDR3 loop spans 14 amino acids. The germline V gene has CDR1 MDHEN and CDR2 SYDVKM. The CDR3 here is CASSRDLWGNEQFF. CDR3 nucleotide sequence: TGTGCCAGCTCGCGGGACCTTTGGGGCAATGAGCAGTTCTTC.